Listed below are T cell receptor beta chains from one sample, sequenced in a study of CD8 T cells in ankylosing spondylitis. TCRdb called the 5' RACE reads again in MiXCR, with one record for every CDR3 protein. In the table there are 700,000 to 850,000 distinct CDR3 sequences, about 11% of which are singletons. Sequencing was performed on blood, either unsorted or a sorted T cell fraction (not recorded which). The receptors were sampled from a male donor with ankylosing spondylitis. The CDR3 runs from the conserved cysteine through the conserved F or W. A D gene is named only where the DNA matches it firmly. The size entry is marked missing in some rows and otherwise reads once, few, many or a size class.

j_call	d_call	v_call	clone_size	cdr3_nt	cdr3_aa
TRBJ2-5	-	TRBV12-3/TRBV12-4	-	TGTGCCAGCAGTTTAGCGGGACCCACGGGTGCGACCCAGTACTTC	CASSLAGPTGATQYF
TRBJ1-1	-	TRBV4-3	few	TGCGCCAGCAGCCCCTTCTTGTTGGGCACTGAAGCTTTCTTT	CASSPFLLGTEAFF
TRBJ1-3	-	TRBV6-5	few	TGTGCCAGCAGTTACTCTTCCACGGGTAGCTCTGGAAACACCATATATTTT	CASSYSSTGSSGNTIYF
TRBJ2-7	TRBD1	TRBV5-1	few	TGCGCCAGCAGCTTGGGGGACAGGACATCATACGAGCAGTACTTC	CASSLGDRTSYEQYF
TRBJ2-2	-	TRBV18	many	TGTGCCAGCTCACCAAGTCACACCGGGGAGCTGTTTTTT	CASSPSHTGELFF
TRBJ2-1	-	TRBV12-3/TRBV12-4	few	TGTGCCAGCAGTTTATCCCAGGGATATGAGCAGTTCTTC	CASSLSQGYEQFF
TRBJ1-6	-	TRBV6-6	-	TGTGCCAGCAGCGACAGGTTCGGTTCACCCCTCCACTTT	CASSDRFGSPLHF
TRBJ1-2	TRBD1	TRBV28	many	TGTGCCAGCAGCTGGACAGGGGGCGGCTACACCTTC	CASSWTGGGYTF
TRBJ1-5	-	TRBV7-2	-	TGTGCCAGCAGCTTAGTTGTGCGGGGTCCCCAGCATTTT	CASSLVVRGPQHF
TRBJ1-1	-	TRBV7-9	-	TGTGCCAGCAGCTTATTGTACCGGTTGAACACTGAAGCTGTCTTT	CASSLLYRLNTEAVF
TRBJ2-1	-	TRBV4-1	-	TGCGCCAGCAGCCTAACACCCCCTGTTACCCCCGAGCAGTTCTTC	CASSLTPPVTPEQFF
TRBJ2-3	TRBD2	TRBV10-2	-	TGCGCCACCGAGGGACTAGGCATTCGTACGCAGTATTTT	CATEGLGIRTQYF
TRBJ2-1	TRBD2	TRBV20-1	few	TGCAGTGCTAGAGATCCGGCTAGCGGGGGGGATGAGCAGTTCTTC	CSARDPASGGDEQFF
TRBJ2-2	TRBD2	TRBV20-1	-	TGCAGTGCTAGTAACGCGCAGCGGGGAGGCACCGGGGAGCTGTTTTTT	CSASNAQRGGTGELFF
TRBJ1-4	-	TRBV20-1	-	TGCAGTGCGGAGGGACGGGTGAATGAAAAACTGTTTTTT	CSAEGRVNEKLFF
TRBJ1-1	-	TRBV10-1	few	TGCGCCAGCAGCGACTCCGGGACATCGAACACTGAAGCTTTCTTT	CASSDSGTSNTEAFF
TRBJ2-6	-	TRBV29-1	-	TGCAGCGTTGGCTGGGGGCAAACGGGGGCCAACGTCCTGACTTTC	CSVGWGQTGANVLTF
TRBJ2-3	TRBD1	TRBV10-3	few	TGTGCCATCGGGGGACAGGGCACAGATACGCAGTATTTT	CAIGGQGTDTQYF
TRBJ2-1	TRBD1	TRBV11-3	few	TGTGCCAGCAGTTGGACAGGGTTGAATGAGCAGTTCTTC	CASSWTGLNEQFF
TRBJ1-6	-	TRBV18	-	TGTGCCAGCTCACTCTCCGGGGTCGCCGAGCCCCTCCACTTT	CASSLSGVAEPLHF
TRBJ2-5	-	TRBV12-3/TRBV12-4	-	TGTGCCAGCAGGGCGGACGCAGAGACCCAGTACTTC	CASRADAETQYF
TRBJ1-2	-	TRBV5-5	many	TGTGCCAGCAGCTTGGAGTTTAACTATGGCTACACCTTC	CASSLEFNYGYTF
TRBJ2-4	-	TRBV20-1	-	TGCAGTGCAGCCCCGGGGTTCGGCAAAAACATTCAGTACTTC	CSAAPGFGKNIQYF
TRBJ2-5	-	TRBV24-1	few	TGTGCCACCAGTGAGACAGACCAAGAGACCCAGTACTTC	CATSETDQETQYF
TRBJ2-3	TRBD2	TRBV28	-	TGTGCCAGCAGTTTATGGGGTAGCGGGAGGTCCGATACGCAGTATTTT	CASSLWGSGRSDTQYF
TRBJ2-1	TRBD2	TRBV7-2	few	TGTGCCAGCAGCATGTTGGGCGGGAGTGGGTATGAGCAGTTCTTC	CASSMLGGSGYEQFF
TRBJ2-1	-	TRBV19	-	TGTGCCAGTAGTAGATGGAATGAGCAGTTCTTC	CASSRWNEQFF
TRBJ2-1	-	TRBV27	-	TGTGCCAGCAGAAAGAGTCGGGGGAGCTTTTACAATGAGCAGTTCTTC	CASRKSRGSFYNEQFF
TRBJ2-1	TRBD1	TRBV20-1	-	TGCAGTGCACCGTCGACAGGGATCTCCTACAATGAGCAGTTCTTC	CSAPSTGISYNEQFF
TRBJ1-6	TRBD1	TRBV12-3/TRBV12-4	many	TGTGCCAGCAGTACCCAGGGGGGGGATTCACCCCTCCACTTT	CASSTQGGDSPLHF
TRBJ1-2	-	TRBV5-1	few	TGCGCCAGCAGCTTGGACCCGGCCCCCTATGGCTACACCTTC	CASSLDPAPYGYTF
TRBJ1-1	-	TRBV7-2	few	TGTGCCAGCAGCTTAGTTGGGGTAACAGGTGGCACTGAAGCTTTCTTT	CASSLVGVTGGTEAFF
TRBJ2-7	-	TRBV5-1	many	TGCGCCAGCAGCTTGGGGGGGCGATCCTACGAGCAGTACTTC	CASSLGGRSYEQYF
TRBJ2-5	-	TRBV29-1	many	TGCAGCGTTGAGAAGGGGTCCCAAGAGACCCAGTACTTC	CSVEKGSQETQYF
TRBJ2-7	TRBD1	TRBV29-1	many	TGCAGCGTTGTCGGGGGACAGGGACGGTACGAGCAGTACTTC	CSVVGGQGRYEQYF
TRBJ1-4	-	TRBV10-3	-	TGTGCCATCAGTGACGGGGGTACGGATGAAAAACTGTTTTTT	CAISDGGTDEKLFF
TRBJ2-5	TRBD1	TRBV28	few	TGTGCCAGCAGAAGGGACAGTCGTGGGACCCAGTACTTC	CASRRDSRGTQYF
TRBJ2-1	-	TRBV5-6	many	TGTGCCAGCAGCTCTGAATACCGGTGGGGCTCCTACAATGAGCAGTTCTTC	CASSSEYRWGSYNEQFF
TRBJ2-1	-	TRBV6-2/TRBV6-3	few	TGTGCCAGCAAGAGCCGAGAACGCAGGGCAACTTTCCTCTCCTACAATGAGCAGTTCTTC	CASKSRERRATFLSYNEQFF
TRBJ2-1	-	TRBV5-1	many	TGCGCCAGCAGCTTGGCCGGGCCTTCCTACAATGAGCAGTTCTTC	CASSLAGPSYNEQFF
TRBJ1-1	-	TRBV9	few	TGTGCCAGCAGCGTAGGGTACCTAGGGAACACTGAAGCTTTCTTT	CASSVGYLGNTEAFF
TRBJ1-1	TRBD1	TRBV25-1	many	TGTGCCAGCAGCGAACAGGGGGCGCACACTGAAGCTTTCTTT	CASSEQGAHTEAFF
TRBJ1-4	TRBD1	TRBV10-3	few	TGTGCCATCAGGGACAGGGTGTTCGATGAAAAACTGTTTTTT	CAIRDRVFDEKLFF
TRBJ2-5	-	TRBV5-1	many	TGCGCCAGCAGCTCGGGACATAGGTACCAAGAGACCCAGTACTTC	CASSSGHRYQETQYF
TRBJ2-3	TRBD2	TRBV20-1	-	TGCAGTGCTGGTCCCCTGGGCGGGAGGAAGGCAAGGCAGTATTTT	CSAGPLGGRKARQYF
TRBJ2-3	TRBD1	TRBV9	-	TGTGCCAGCAGCGATAGGACAGGGGGAGATACGCAGTATTTT	CASSDRTGGDTQYF
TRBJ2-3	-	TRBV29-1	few	TGCAGCGTTGAGGGGTCCGTCCTTAGCACAGATACGCAGTATTTT	CSVEGSVLSTDTQYF
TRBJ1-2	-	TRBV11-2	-	TGTGCCAGCAGCATACAGGCGTCCTATGGCTACACCTTC	CASSIQASYGYTF
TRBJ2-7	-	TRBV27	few	TGTGCCAGCAGTTTACTGTCACAGGGAGAGGAGTACTTC	CASSLLSQGEEYF
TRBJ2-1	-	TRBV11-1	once	TGTGCCAGCAGCTCGGCTAGGGATGAGCAGTTCTTC	CASSSARDEQFF
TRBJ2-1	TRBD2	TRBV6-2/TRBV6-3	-	TGTGCCAGCAGTCGCCCCGGACTAGCGGGATACAATGAGCAGTTCTTC	CASSRPGLAGYNEQFF
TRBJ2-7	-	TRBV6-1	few	TGTGCCAGCAGGAAAGGCTTCTCCTACGAGCAGTACTTC	CASRKGFSYEQYF
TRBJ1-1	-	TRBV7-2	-	TGTGCCAGCGGTCCCCGGGGGGGGCGAGGAGCTTTCTTT	CASGPRGGRGAFF
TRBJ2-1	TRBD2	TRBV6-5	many	TGTGCCAGCAGTTTAGTAGCGGGAGGTAATGAGCAGTTCTTC	CASSLVAGGNEQFF
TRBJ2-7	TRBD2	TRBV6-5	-	TGTGCCAGCAGTTACTCGAGTCCTAGCGGGAGTCTGTACTTC	CASSYSSPSGSLYF